This T cell receptor beta chain was sequenced in a study of sequential checkpoint blockade in melanoma. Looking at the study overall: Twenty-two patients had tumor biopsies before treatment and at week 13.

Here immunoSEQ multiplex PCR was the method, and the copy in TCRdb shows in-frame clones only, minus some. Counted here are about 7,300 clones, around 24% occurring once; the ten biggest clones make up about a tenth. As concerns this clone: Its antigen is currently unknown.

Study findings and constraints: Patients with week-13 increases in T-cell fraction and clonality benefited about 30 times more often.

Trimming at V came to 1 base and at J to 7 bases, leaving 11 bases not matched to a gene. Germline values: CDR1 MGHRA, CDR2 YSYEKL. This CDR3 spans 17 amino acids. The treatment was: randomized to nivolumab then ipilimumab (arm A) or the reverse (arm B). Patients had received no earlier DNA-damaging chemotherapy. The gene calls are TRBV4-1 and TRBJ2-1; the match to TRBD2 covers 9 bases. The input for sequencing was tumor tissue (inferred from file names), taken from a patient given nivolumab and ipilimumab in sequence. The sequence was collected from a human donor with melanoma. The DNA for the CDR3 is TGCGCCAGCAGCCAAGGACCACTAGCGGGCGTACTTAATGAGCAGTTCTTC. The encoded protein is CASSQGPLAGVLNEQFF.